Following are 15 T cell receptor beta chains from one sample sequenced in a study of blood T cells in healthy people across ages. Primers used in a second PCR of about 6 to 12 cycles were a sample-barcoded 5' primer and a J-beta primer mix. Via MiXCR, TCRdb re-called the 5' RACE reads, giving one row per CDR3 protein. This sample has 750,000 to 950,000 distinct CDR3 sequences, with approximately 53% found just once. The source material was blood. The receptors shown here come from a man older than 75 in good health.

V and J are TRBV7-9 and TRBJ2-1; 8 positions match TRBD2. The length of the CDR3 is 15 residues. Germline CDR1 is SEHNR and CDR2 is FQNEAQ (reference sequence). The ends lost 7 bases at V and 0 bases at J; junction bases unmatched: 5. CDR3 residues: CASTRSGSSYNEQFF. CDR3 nucleotides: TGTGCCAGCACAAGGAGCGGGAGCTCCTACAATGAGCAGTTCTTC.

The V gene is TRBV20-1, the J gene TRBJ1-1; D is unclear. V gave up 6 bases and J gave up 1 base, with 12 bases separating them. Germline V gene sequence: CDR1 DFQATT, CDR2 SNEGSKA (reference sequence). The length of the CDR3 is 13 residues. In DNA, the CDR3 is TGCAGTGCCGATTGGACGGCGAACACTGAAGCTTTCTTT. The encoded protein is CSADWTANTEAFF.

J is TRBJ1-4 and V is TRBV25-1, with 9 positions matching TRBD1. Germline CDR1 is MGHDK and CDR2 is SYGVNS. J lost 7 bases, V lost 2 bases, and 5 bases had no gene match. The CDR3 has 15 residues. This chain's CDR3 is CASSEPMTGGEKLFF. The CDR3 region has the DNA TGTGCCAGCAGTGAACCGATGACAGGGGGTGAAAAACTGTTTTTT.

The V call is TRBV7-2, the J call TRBJ2-1; 13 bases match TRBD2. This CDR3 comprises 15 residues. Losses at the gene ends were 5 bases for V and 9 bases for J; bases not matched to a gene: 7. Germline CDR1 and CDR2: SGHTA and FQGNSA. The CDR3: CASSRWTSGSFEQFF. CDR3 in DNA: TGTGCCAGCAGCCGATGGACTAGCGGGAGCTTTGAGCAGTTCTTC.

The chain employs TRBV20-1 and TRBJ2-1; maybe TRBD1 (5 bases). Germline CDR1 DFQATT, CDR2 SNEGSKA (reference sequence). The CDR3 is 16 residues long. Trimming pared 0 bases from V and 6 bases from J, leaving 18 bases between. CDR3 sequence: CSARDLGQGRGNEQFF. The CDR3 DNA is TGCAGTGCTAGAGATCTAGGGCAGGGAAGGGGCAATGAGCAGTTCTTC.

The genes are TRBV5-4 and TRBJ1-2; D gene ambiguous. The CDR3 sequence is 15 residues long. CDR1 and CDR2 from the germline V gene are SGHNT and YYREEE (reference sequence). V gave up 5 bases and J gave up 5 bases, with 19 bases separating them. The CDR3 loop is CASRVRMGGDYGYTF. The CDR3 DNA reads as TGTGCCAGCAGGGTTCGAATGGGTGGAGATTATGGCTACACCTTC.

The chain is built from TRBV29-1 and TRBJ2-5; 10 bases line up with TRBD2. This CDR3 has 17 amino acids. Germline V gene data show CDR1 as SQVTM and CDR2 as ANQGSEA. With 2 bases clipped from V and 5 bases from J, the junction kept 14 bases outside the gene matches. This chain's CDR3 is CSVEPLRPAGGVETQYF. The DNA of the CDR3 is TGCAGCGTTGAACCGCTCCGACCAGCGGGAGGGGTGGAGACCCAGTACTTC.

The rearrangement links TRBV6-6 to TRBJ2-5; 9 bases are shared with TRBD1. The CDR3 is 13 amino acids. Trimming at V came to 6 bases and at J to 6 bases, leaving 5 bases not matched to a gene. Germline V gene sequence: CDR1 MNHNY, CDR2 SVGAGI (reference sequence). This CDR3 is CASSPTGGKTQYF. CDR3 DNA sequence: TGTGCCAGCAGCCCCACAGGGGGCAAGACCCAGTACTTC.

Here the CDR3 DNA reads TGTGCCAGCAGTGAAGCGCTTATAGGGGAGACCCAGTACTTC. Amino acids: CASSEALIGETQYF. The chain combines TRBV2 with TRBJ2-5; D is ambiguous. From germline, CDR1 is SNHLY and CDR2 FYNNEI. The CDR3 sequence is 14 residues long. V was pared by 0 bases and J by 5 bases, with 10 bases between.

The chain combines TRBV6-5 with TRBJ2-3; D not resolved. With 0 bases removed from V and 2 bases from J, the gap between germline ends came to 18 bases. Germline lookup yields CDR1 MNHEY and CDR2 SVGAGI. The CDR3 has 18 residues. The CDR3 DNA follows: TGTGCCAGCAGTTACTCGATGGGGTACCTGTCCGACACAGATACGCAGTATTTT. This encodes CASSYSMGYLSDTDTQYF.

The chain uses TRBV15 and TRBJ2-1, with a weak D call TRBD2 (6 bases). Germline V CDR1 and CDR2: LNHNV, YYDKDF (reference sequence). The CDR3 spans 16 residues. Trimming removed 8 bases at V and 0 bases at J, with 17 bases between. The CDR3 nucleotides read TGTGCCACCGCCCTTATGCGGGGAAGCTCCTACAATGAGCAGTTCTTC. Translated: CATALMRGSSYNEQFF.

The chain employs TRBV7-9 and TRBJ2-3; 7 bases fit TRBD2. CDR3 size: 16 residues. The germline gives CDR1 SEHNR, CDR2 FQNEAQ (reference sequence). V shed 4 bases, J shed 14 bases, and the junction held 21 bases outside the gene matches. CDR3 coding DNA: TGTGCCAGCAGCTCCCCATCCCGGGAGGTCGACAGATACGCGTATTTT. Encoded protein: CASSSPSREVDRYAYF.

This clonotype was seen a few times. The chain is built from TRBV20-1 and TRBJ2-1, with 8 positions matching TRBD2. This CDR3 has 14 amino acids. Trimming removed 3 bases from V and 4 bases from J; junction bases left unmatched: 5. Per germline, CDR1 DFQATT and CDR2 SNEGSKA (reference sequence). CDR3 in DNA: TGCAGTGCTAGTCTCACTAGCGGTTACAATGAGCAGTTCTTC. As protein: CSASLTSGYNEQFF.

This clonotype was picked up a small number of times. V and J are TRBV6-6 and TRBJ2-7; TRBD2 aligns across 10 bases. With V trimmed by 5 bases and J by 3 bases, 10 bases remained unmatched. The length of the CDR3 is 16 residues. Per the germline V gene, CDR1 is MNHNY and CDR2 is SVGAGI (reference sequence). The CDR3 is CASSPPGSSGSYEQYF. CDR3 bases: TGTGCCAGCAGTCCCCCGGGGTCTAGCGGGAGCTACGAGCAGTACTTC.

The V and J genes are TRBV13 and TRBJ2-4; D may be TRBD1 (6 bases). The tail of the sequence fits TRBJ2-7 better, so the J call may be wrong. There are 14 residues in the CDR3. In germline, CDR1 is PRHDT, CDR2 FYEKMQ (reference sequence). The CDR3 nucleotides are TGTGCCAGCAGCTACGTGTCAGGGGTCGGCGAGCAGTACTTC. Protein product: CASSYVSGVGEQYF.